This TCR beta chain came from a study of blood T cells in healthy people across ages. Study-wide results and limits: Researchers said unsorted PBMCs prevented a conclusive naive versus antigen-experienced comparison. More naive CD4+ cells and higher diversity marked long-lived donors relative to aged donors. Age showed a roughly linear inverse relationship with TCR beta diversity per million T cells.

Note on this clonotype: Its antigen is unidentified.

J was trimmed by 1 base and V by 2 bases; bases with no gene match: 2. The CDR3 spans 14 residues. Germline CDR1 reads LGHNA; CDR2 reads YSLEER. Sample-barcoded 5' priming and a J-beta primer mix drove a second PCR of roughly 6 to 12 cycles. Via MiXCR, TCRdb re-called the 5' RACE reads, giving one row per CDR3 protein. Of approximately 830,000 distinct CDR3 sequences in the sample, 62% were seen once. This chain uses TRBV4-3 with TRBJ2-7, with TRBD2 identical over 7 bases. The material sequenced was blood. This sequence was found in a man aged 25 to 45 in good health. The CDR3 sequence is CASSQPGLSYEQYF. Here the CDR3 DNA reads TGCGCCAGCAGCCAACCGGGACTATCCTACGAGCAGTACTTC.